The following is a T cell receptor beta chain sequence with its context. The antigen remains unidentified. V lost 3 bases, J lost 3 bases, and 7 bases stayed unmatched. Germline CDR1 reads GTSNPN; CDR2 reads SVGIG (reference sequence). The CDR3 is 16 residues long. The data derive from a study of cytomegalovirus exposure and HLA in healthy donors. Study results and caveats: CMV antigen specificity was confirmed in vitro for a few CMV-associated chains. TCR beta chains associated with HLA were, in a later analysis, more clonally expanded than equally common others. While the bulk of TCR sequences proved rare, some public TCRs turned up in many donors.

PCR involved 60 Vbeta and 13 Jbeta primers. The protocol was immunoSEQ multiplex PCR, while the TCRdb copy is restricted to in-frame clones and leaves out a portion. Among over 150,000 clones listed, about 80% were seen once. The material sequenced was PBMCs. The V call is TRBV30, the J call TRBJ2-1; 11 bases align to TRBD2. The sequence was obtained from a woman aged 25 to 45 in good health and CMV-seronegative. CDR3 residues: CAWRKLAGDGYNEQFF. The CDR3 region has the DNA TGTGCCTGGAGAAAACTAGCGGGAGATGGCTACAATGAGCAGTTCTTC.